This entry concerns a single T cell receptor delta chain. The antigen it binds to is not known. TCRdb shows a much larger clone's protein in place of this DNA's translation, and the two differ at residue 14, likely through a read error; the protein shown is translated from the DNA. This sample stems from a study of γδ T cells in repeated Plasmodium falciparum infection (dated by TCRdb to the early 2020s). Study-wide context: In the natural-infection arm, Malian children exposed to intense seasonal malaria transmission were enrolled and compared against age and gender matched Australian children. About five malaria-naive U.S. adults underwent four controlled human malaria infections by bites from P. falciparum NF54-infected Anopheles stephensi mosquitoes over about 630 days. Samples were collected from controlled-infection subjects at baseline, immediately before selected infections, and 21 days after each infection. Malian gammadelta TCR repertoires were analysed cross-sectionally in periods with no transmission and longitudinally across episodes of acute febrile malaria. The study looked at how repeated Plasmodium falciparum infection shapes the human gammadelta T cell repertoire, using both natural infection in Mali and controlled human malaria infection.

CDR1 and CDR2, looked up from the germline V gene, are GEAIGNYY and EKD. Including the terminal cysteine and phenylalanine, the CDR3 comprises 16 residues. Just the 48-base CDR3 DNA is kept, in frame starting at base 1. Vgamma9/Vdelta2+ and Vdelta2-negative gammadelta T cell populations were flow-sorted from peripheral blood mononuclear cells for bulk TCR repertoire analysis. What the work shows at the level of the full study, not this receptor alone: In Vdelta2-negative gammadelta TCR repertoires, which were largely Vdelta1+, repeated controlled infections appeared to drive waves of new clonotype selection. Vdelta2-negative gammadelta TCR repertoires from Malian children appeared more clonally expanded, less diverse and less shared than those of Australian children. The Malian cohort was drawn from a small rural village made up mostly of one ethnic group, which limits generalizability. Analysis of inter-individual variability in gammadelta T cell responses was limited by the small size of the controlled-infection cohort. Vgamma9/Vdelta2+ TCR repertoires showed a highly stable polyclonal repertoire over time and infection, with many inter-individual overlapping TCRgamma sequences.

Libraries were built with multiplex PCR. Instrument used: Illumina MiSeq. Each sorted gammadelta T cell sample was sequenced for both the TCR gamma (TRG) and TCR delta (TRD) chains. Per the authors' processing: Repertoire analyses included clonotype tree plots, accumulated frequency of the top 20 clonotypes, diversity index (DI) and D75 metrics. TCRdb called clones from the public reads with CATT, and repeated DNA sequences were later combined into one row. Clone size and V and J calls follow TCRdb, not the original study. Counted in this sample were around 89,000 delta-chain clones; more than 1.4% of them appeared once. Over 8% of the sample goes to the ten largest clones.

The V gene is TRDV2; the J gene was not called; TRDD3 is the table's D call, not checked against the DNA. The source of this sequence is a pool of human donors (malaria-infected and uninfected, not separated). Sequencing was performed on gamma-delta T cells from blood. The CDR3: CACVPLGDTETDKPIF. The nucleotides are TGTGCCTGTGTCCCACTGGGGGATACTGAGACCGATAAACCCATCTTT.